This TCR beta chain was captured by sequencing in a study of T-cell memory formation after mild COVID-19 (dated by TCRdb to the early 2020s). Regarding the study in general: Most TCR sequence clusters were specific to one of the two donors. Two young, previously healthy adult volunteers made up the cohort, one male and one female. T-cell clones expanding and contracting after mild COVID-19 in two donors were tracked by longitudinal TCRalpha and TCRbeta repertoire sequencing. Beyond this particular receptor, the publication reports: Balanced CD4/CD8 phenotypes were observed for clones contracting from day 15 to 85, whereas a bias towards CD4+ was observed for a second wave of clones expanding from day 15 to 37. The study covered only two mild cases, and larger cohorts including severe cases with pre-infection samples were considered necessary. Whether the second-wave clones peaking on day 37 were SARS-CoV-2 specific was not confirmed. Some responding clones were found in pre-infection memory, which suggests that pre-existing cross-reactive memory T cells took part in the SARS-CoV-2 response. Contracting CD4+ clones appeared mostly in the CM and EM memory subsets, whereas CD8+ clones were enriched in EMRA.

This clonotype was found a few times. Which antigen it targets is not known. No per-base quality is available; no much larger clone lies one base away. Ficoll-Paque density gradient centrifugation was used to isolate PBMCs. The germline V gene (reference sequence) gives CDR1 as MNHEY and CDR2 as SMNVEV. The V end gives up 5 bases and the J end 1 base, leaving 4 bases in the junction not matched to a gene. Inclusive of the bounding cysteine and phenylalanine, the CDR3 is 15 residues long. Only the CDR3 region is kept as DNA, spanning 45 bases read in frame from base 1. The instrument given in TCRdb is Illumina NovaSeq 6000. cDNA libraries for TCRalpha and TCRbeta were prepared by 5'RACE using constant-segment primers, with sample barcodes and unique molecular identifiers added. RNA was extracted from every sample with Trizol reagent. Amplification of the libraries took two PCR steps, and the second step added a second sample barcode plus Illumina TruSeq adapters. Libraries were sequenced on an Illumina NovaSeq with 2 x 150 bp paired-end reads. Per the original workflow: Reads were demultiplexed and collapsed into UMI-guided consensus sequences with migec v1.2.7. Using mixcr v2.1.11, UMI consensuses were aligned to TRA and TRB V and J templates and then assembled into clonotypes. A clonotype was counted as expanded or contracted only when both edgeR and NoisET called the clonotype significant, with the noise models trained on biological replicates. For edgeR calls, the cutoffs were a false discovery rate-adjusted p below 0.01 and a log2 fold-change threshold of 1. As an exploratory analysis of dynamics, max-normalized trajectories of the 1000 most abundant clonotypes were examined with PCA combined with hierarchical clustering. Separately sequenced CD4+ and CD8+ repertoires were used to assign a CD4 or CD8 phenotype to each responding clone. TCRdb itself trimmed the public reads at Q25 with fastp, ran MiXCR and retained productive beta chains. Rows are unified per CDR3 protein, each entry keeping the most common DNA and genes. Clone size and V and J calls follow TCRdb, not the original study. The sample contains roughly 510,000 distinct CDR3 sequences, 15% to 20% of them found a single time. The leading ten clones occupy about 7.5% of the sample.

The chain uses TRBV27 and TRBJ2-1; 8 bases in between match TRBD1. Input material: PBMCs or a T cell subset sorted from them (not recorded which). The TCR originated in an adult woman who had mild COVID-19 (a few samples of this study predate the infection). The sample titles of this study are shuffled in the database, so cell type and time point are left out; the donor was told from shared clones. The CDR3 in this case is CASSRTGISYNEQFF. The DNA sequence is given as TGTGCCAGCAGTCGGACAGGGATTTCCTACAATGAGCAGTTCTTC.